Following are 7 T cell receptor beta chains from one sample sequenced in a study of identical twins. TCRdb ran MiXCR on the 5' RACE reads and lists one entry per CDR3 protein. The profile covers about 190,000 distinct CDR3 sequences, with about 15% appearing a single time and less than 45% taken by the ten largest. This sample also appeared in a second study, on T cells expressing NK-cell markers.

Sample: CD8+ T cells sorted from blood. The receptors were gathered from a woman younger than 35 in good health.

This clonotype has more than one count but fewer than ten. The gene calls are TRBV12-3 or TRBV12-4 and TRBJ2-3; the match to TRBD2 covers 11 bases. The CDR3 runs 16 residues. J gave up 4 bases and V 4 bases, and 7 bases lay outside the gene matches. CDR3 bases: TGTGCCAGCAGTTGGGTTAGCGGGGGGGCCCCAGATACGCAGTATTTT. It yields the protein CASSWVSGGAPDTQYF.

A few counts support this clonotype. This chain uses TRBV3-1 with TRBJ2-5; D is perhaps TRBD2 (6 bases). The V end was cut by 3 bases, the J end by 2 bases, with 13 bases between. CDR1 LGHDT and CDR2 YNNKEL come from the germline V gene (reference sequence). CDR3 length equals 15 residues. In DNA form, the CDR3 reads TGTGCCAGCAGCCATAGCGGAGAATTACAAGAGACCCAGTACTTC. As protein: CASSHSGELQETQYF.

The sample holds a few counts of this clonotype. The V gene is TRBV3-1, the J gene TRBJ2-7; a weak D match, TRBD2 (6 bases). The CDR3 runs to 15 residues. Trimming took off 0 bases at V and 3 bases at J, with 12 bases between the two ends. In germline, CDR1 is LGHDT, CDR2 YNNKEL (reference sequence). DNA for the CDR3: TGTGCCAGCAGCCAAGATAGACTAGACCTCTACGAGCAGTACTTC. This encodes CASSQDRLDLYEQYF.

The chain joins TRBV9 to TRBJ2-3, with D uncertain. Germline V gene sequence: CDR1 SGDLS, CDR2 YYNGEE. Trimming shortened V by 0 bases and J by 4 bases, and 9 bases separated the two germline ends. CDR3 size: 14 residues. CDR3 nucleotide sequence: TGTGCCAGCAGCGTAGTCGGGTCCTCAGATACGCAGTATTTT. Translated, it gives CASSVVGSSDTQYF.

This clonotype was found a few times. The CDR3 DNA sequence: TGCGCCAGCAGCCAAGATTACGGTGCCGTGAGCTCCTACAATGAGCAGTTCTTC. It codes for CASSQDYGAVSSYNEQFF. V gene TRBV4-3 combines with J gene TRBJ2-1, with unresolved D. Germline assignment: CDR1 LGHNA and CDR2 YSLEER. The CDR3 is 18 residues long. Trimming removed 0 bases at V and 0 bases at J, with 15 bases between.

The genes are TRBV5-5 and TRBJ2-3, with D possibly being TRBD2 (6 bases). CDR1 SGHKS and CDR2 YYEKEE come from the germline V gene (reference sequence). Trimming took 4 bases from V and 6 from J, leaving 18 bases between them. The CDR3 runs 15 residues. CDR3 residues: CASSGWDSSWDTQYF. In DNA, the CDR3 is TGTGCCAGCAGCGGATGGGACTCCTCGTGGGATACGCAGTATTTT. The variable domain in full, with the rest retrieved from reference TRBV5-5 and TRBJ2-3, is DAGVTQSPTHLIKTRGQQVTLRCSPISGHKSVSWYQQVLGQGPQFIFQYYEKEERGRGNFPDRFSARQFPNYSSELNVNALLLGDSALYLCASSGWDSSWDTQYFGPGTRLTVL.

This clonotype was observed a single time. The V and J genes are TRBV20-1 and TRBJ1-1; the D is unclear. In germline, CDR1 is DFQATT, CDR2 SNEGSKA (reference sequence). With 5 bases removed from V and 1 base from J, the gap between germline ends came to 14 bases. The length of the CDR3 is 14 residues. The CDR3 here is CSAFPFAENTEAFF. The CDR3 bases are TGCAGTGCTTTCCCGTTCGCCGAGAACACTGAAGCTTTCTTT.